The entry below gives a single T cell receptor beta chain sequence along with its context. These data originate in a study of shared clonotypes between healthy human individuals. The V gene lost 7 bases and the J gene lost 4 bases, with 5 bases spanning the gap. Germline V gives CDR1 SGHTA, CDR2 FQGNSA. This CDR3 region has 11 residues. TCRdb keeps only in-frame clones here, not all; method: immunoSEQ multiplex PCR. The data contain roughly 2.2 million clones, roughly 92% of them singletons. The source is a man between 18 and 35 years old in good health. Some clones in this sample may be carry-over from other donors' samples. The chain combines TRBV7-2 with TRBJ2-1; D gene ambiguous. The sequenced sample consisted of naive CD4+ T cells from PBMCs. Specified subset: CD45RA+ positively selected. CDR3 protein: CASTVYNEQFF. The DNA for the CDR3 is TGTGCCAGCACCGTATACAATGAGCAGTTCTTC.